The 14 T cell receptor beta chains presented below share a single source sample, sequenced in a study of blood T cell repertoires in COVID-19. Using immunoSEQ multiplex PCR, the repertoire was profiled, and TCRdb retains in-frame clones only, with some absent. The sample contains around 130,000 clones, 70% to 90% of which appear only once. The specimen was PBMCs or T cells enriched from blood (not recorded which). The source is a woman in her fifties or sixties who had recovered from COVID-19.

This clone was seen a few times. The chain couples TRBV11-2 to TRBJ1-3; no definite D call. Germline V gene lookup returns CDR1 SGHAT and CDR2 FQNNGV. Deletions cut 5 bases from V and 0 bases from J, with 11 bases between. This CDR3 has 15 residues. The CDR3 is CASSRAGTSGNTIYF. The CDR3 nucleotides are TGTGCCAGCAGCAGGGCGGGAACCTCTGGAAACACCATATATTTT.

The V and J genes are TRBV7-3 and TRBJ2-2; no firm D call. The CDR3 totals 14 residues. Germline V gene data show CDR1 as SGHTA and CDR2 as FQGTGA. Trimming cost V 5 bases and J 3 bases, with 10 bases left between them. The CDR3 sequence: CASSPSRYTGELFF. As DNA, the CDR3 is TGTGCCAGCAGCCCGTCCAGGTACACCGGGGAGCTGTTTTTT.

The J gene is TRBJ2-7, the V gene TRBV7-2; D remains unclear. In germline, CDR1 is SGHTA, CDR2 FQGNSA. Trimming shortened V by 3 bases and J by 1 base, and 10 bases separated the two germline ends. This CDR3 is 14 amino acids long. CDR3 nucleotides: TGTGCCAGCAGCTTTGTTGCGAATTCCTACGAGCAGTACTTC. Translated, it gives CASSFVANSYEQYF.

This sequence joins TRBV7-8 and TRBJ1-5, with D possibly matching TRBD1 (5 bases). Trimming shortened V by 4 bases and J by 1 base, and 11 bases separated the two germline ends. The CDR3 runs to 15 residues. Germline lookup yields CDR1 SGHVS and CDR2 FQNEAQ. The CDR3 DNA sequence: TGTGCCAGCAGCTCCCACAGGTTAAGCAATCAGCCCCAGCATTTT. Its translation: CASSSHRLSNQPQHF.

The chain couples TRBV5-5 to TRBJ1-4; 7 nucleotides match TRBD1. V lost 4 bases, J lost 8 bases, and 14 bases stayed unmatched. Germline V gene sequence: CDR1 SGHKS, CDR2 YYEKEE (reference sequence). This CDR3 has 16 amino acids. In nucleotides, the CDR3 is TGTGCCAGCAGCAAAAGAACACCAGGGGGTGCGGAAAAACTGTTTTTT. Its protein product is CASSKRTPGGAEKLFF.

The chain couples TRBV7-8 to TRBJ1-5; 8 bases are shared with TRBD1. CDR3 length: 17 residues. J gave up 0 bases and V 5 bases, and 9 bases lay outside the gene matches. Germline loops: CDR1 SGHVS, CDR2 FQNEAQ. The CDR3 loop is CASSLGQGLDSNQPQHF. The CDR3 region has the DNA TGTGCCAGCAGCCTAGGACAGGGCCTTGATAGCAATCAGCCCCAGCATTTT.

Here the CDR3 DNA reads TGTGCCAGCAGCCAAGCTTTTCAGGGGCCACTACTATACGAGCAGTACTTC. Its translation: CASSQAFQGPLLYEQYF. V usage is TRBV3-1 (or the pseudogene TRBV3-2) and J usage is TRBJ2-7; a weak D match, TRBD1 (6 bases). Germline-derived CDR1 and CDR2 are LGHDT and YNNKEL (reference sequence). CDR3 length equals 17 residues. The V and J ends lost 1 base and 4 bases respectively, with 20 bases between them.

This clone was observed once. The V call is TRBV3-1 (or the pseudogene TRBV3-2), the J call TRBJ2-1; 7 bases line up with TRBD1. Germline values: CDR1 LGHDT, CDR2 YNNKEL (reference sequence). CDR3 length: 16 amino acids. Trimming took 4 bases from V and 8 from J; bases not matched to a gene: 14. The CDR3 spells CASSPQRGRRGHEQFF. DNA of the CDR3: TGTGCCAGCAGCCCCCAAAGGGGGCGTAGGGGTCATGAGCAGTTCTTC.

The chain combines TRBV14 with TRBJ2-5, with D unresolved. The CDR3 loop spans 16 amino acids. Germline loops: CDR1 SGHDN, CDR2 FVKESK. V was pared by 1 base and J by 1 base, with 13 bases between. Here the CDR3 DNA reads TGTGCCAGCAGCCAAGTTGGTTCCCACATCCAAGAGACCCAGTACTTC. Amino acids: CASSQVGSHIQETQYF.

The V call is TRBV12-3 or TRBV12-4, the J call TRBJ1-2; 7 bases are shared with TRBD1. The CDR3 has 13 amino acids. The V gene end was trimmed by 3 bases and the J gene end by 6 bases; junction bases not matched to a gene: 4. CDR3 region: CASSLGTADGYTF. The CDR3 region has the DNA TGTGCCAGCAGTTTGGGGACAGCTGATGGCTACACCTTC.

J is TRBJ1-4 and V is TRBV11-2, with D maybe TRBD1 (5 bases). The CDR3 covers 13 residues. Trimming took 3 bases from V and 8 from J, leaving 10 bases between them. Germline CDR1 is SGHAT and CDR2 is FQNNGV. The chain's CDR3 is CASSLAGHEKLFF. CDR3 nucleotide sequence: TGTGCCAGCAGCTTGGCAGGGCACGAAAAACTGTTTTTT.

Written as DNA, the CDR3 is TGTGCCAGTAGCATCGGGACTAGCCAAACAGATACGCAGTATTTT. Protein: CASSIGTSQTDTQYF. This chain connects TRBV19 to TRBJ2-3; TRBD2 matches 9 bases. V dropped 6 bases and J dropped 3; count of bases not matched to a gene: 7. The germline CDR1 and CDR2 sequences are LNHDA and SQIVND (reference sequence). This CDR3 region has 15 residues.

The V gene is TRBV7-2, the J gene TRBJ2-1; no clear D gene. With 11 bases removed from V and 4 bases from J, the gap between germline ends came to 18 bases. The CDR3 extends over 14 amino acids. Per germline, CDR1 SGHTA and CDR2 FQGNSA. For the CDR3, the DNA is TGTGCCCCTACCCCCCCCGATCCTTACAATGAGCAGTTCTTC. It encodes CAPTPPDPYNEQFF.

The chain carries TRBV5-6 and TRBJ1-4; 9 bases are a match to TRBD1. This CDR3 region has 19 residues. Germline V lookup: CDR1 SGHDT, CDR2 YYEEEE. V dropped 1 base and J dropped 0; count of bases not matched to a gene: 10. CDR3 bases: TGTGCCAGCAGCTTGTTCGGACAGGGGCCGGTTGCAACTAATGAAAAACTGTTTTTT. Translating gives CASSLFGQGPVATNEKLFF.